This T cell receptor (beta chain) was identified during a study of Graves' ophthalmopathy and Graves' hyperthyroidism. Findings and limits, study-wide: Blood repertoires reportedly contained most expanded thyroid clonotypes above 0.001 frequency.

Comment on this clonotype: Its antigen remains unknown.

The authors amplified TCR beta CDR3 regions from RNA transcripts. Second-round multiplex PCR came after first-round RT-PCR with HTBI primers. TCRdb passed the multiplex PCR reads through MiXCR, listing each CDR3 protein once. Among about 700,000 distinct CDR3 sequences listed, around 40% were seen once. There are 16 residues in the CDR3. Trimming removed 7 bases at V and 3 bases at J, with 16 bases between. Germline CDR1 SEHNR, CDR2 FQNEAQ (reference sequence). The source of this sequence is an adult man with Graves' ophthalmopathy. Sequenced input: peripheral blood. This chain joins TRBV7-9 and TRBJ2-6; the D gene is possibly TRBD2 (7 bases). CDR3 residues: CASTSGGRLGANVLTF. CDR3 bases: TGTGCCAGCACCTCCGGGGGGCGCCTTGGGGCCAACGTCCTGACTTTC.